The 15 T cell receptor beta chains listed next were all sequenced from one sample in a study of Graves' ophthalmopathy and Graves' hyperthyroidism (dated by TCRdb to the late 2010s). The listed sequencing device is Illumina HiSeq 2000. For repertoire sequencing, TCR beta CDR3 regions were amplified from RNA transcripts. The first round was an RT-PCR using HTBI primers with the Qiagen OneStep RT-PCR kit, and this first round was followed by a second-round multiplex PCR, then size selection and purification. In TCRdb, the public reads were trimmed at Q25 with fastp and aligned with MiXCR, with productive beta chains retained. All rows with the same CDR3 protein become a single entry with the most common DNA and genes. This sample gives around 670,000 distinct CDR3 sequences in total; approximately 40% of them show up just once. Around 40% of the sample is in the top ten clones. Sequencing used peripheral blood. The source of these receptors is an adult man with Graves' ophthalmopathy.

In DNA form, the CDR3 reads TGTGCCATCTTTAGCCCCGGACAGGGGGCTGACTATGGCTACACCTTC. It encodes CAIFSPGQGADYGYTF. The V gene is TRBV10-3, the J gene TRBJ1-2; the match to TRBD1 covers 11 bases. Germline V lookup: CDR1 ENHRY, CDR2 SYGVKD. This CDR3 is 16 amino acids long. Trimming at V came to 8 bases and at J to 3 bases, leaving 11 bases not matched to a gene.

Many counts were recorded for this clonotype. This chain connects TRBV9 to TRBJ1-2; TRBD1 agrees at 7 bases. V lost 3 bases, J lost 2 bases, and 4 bases stayed unmatched. Germline V gene sequence: CDR1 SGDLS, CDR2 YYNGEE. This CDR3 has 14 amino acids. CDR3 nucleotides: TGTGCCAGCAGCGCCGGGACAGCCAACTATGGCTACACCTTC. Translated, it gives CASSAGTANYGYTF.

This clonotype was found many times. The rearrangement uses TRBV13 and TRBJ1-4; 10 bases are shared with TRBD1. J lost 10 bases, V lost 4 bases, and 3 bases had no gene match. The CDR3 contains 13 residues. Germline values: CDR1 PRHDT, CDR2 FYEKMQ (reference sequence). The CDR3 spells CASSSGQGRKLFF. DNA of the CDR3: TGTGCCAGCAGCTCGGGACAGGGGAGAAAACTGTTTTTT.

Remarks on this clonotype: The conserved final phenylalanine or tryptophan is absent from the CDR3, which likely points to a read error. The DNA is omitted, as the CDR3 cannot be located on it reliably, and the CDR3 follows TCRdb's listing. This chain joins TRBV29-1 and TRBJ2-2. Germline CDR1 is SQVTM and CDR2 is ANQGSEA. The length of the CDR3 is 13 amino acids, counting both ends. This CDR3 reads CSVESLNTGELDL.

V and J are TRBV13 and TRBJ2-7; D possibly corresponds to TRBD2 (6 bases). Trimming removed 5 bases from V and 6 bases from J, with 17 bases in between. Germline assignment: CDR1 PRHDT and CDR2 FYEKMQ (reference sequence). There are 14 residues in the CDR3. This CDR3 is CASSLRRPSVEQYF. DNA for the CDR3: TGTGCCAGCAGCCTCCGCCGGCCTAGCGTCGAGCAGTACTTC.

This clonotype was counted ten times or more. This chain joins TRBV20-1 and TRBJ2-7, with D hard to call. CDR3 length: 11 residues. Germline CDR1 reads DFQATT; CDR2 reads SNEGSKA (reference sequence). V was pared by 4 bases and J by 3 bases, with 7 bases between. CDR3 DNA sequence: TGCAGTGCTAAGGACCGCTACGAGCAGTACTTC. This sequence encodes CSAKDRYEQYF.

V is TRBV7-9 and J is TRBJ1-6; the D gene is possibly TRBD1 (6 bases). The CDR3 length is 19 residues. Germline CDR1 is SEHNR and CDR2 is FQNEAQ (reference sequence). Deletions cut 5 bases from V and 4 bases from J, with 24 bases between. For the CDR3, the DNA is TGTGCCAGCAGCGAAGACCTCTCCACCGGGACAAGTTATAATTCACCCCTCCACTTT. Protein: CASSEDLSTGTSYNSPLHF.

The rearrangement joins TRBV30 to TRBJ2-7; 9 nucleotides align to TRBD1. V trimming: 3 bases; J trimming: 3 bases; junction bases outside the gene matches: 3. CDR1 and CDR2 from the germline V gene are GTSNPN and SVGIG (reference sequence). CDR3 length equals 13 residues. The CDR3 region has the DNA TGTGCCTGGAGACCGGGACAGGGCTACGAGCAGTACTTC. Protein sequence: CAWRPGQGYEQYF.

There are many counts of this clonotype. This chain joins TRBV29-1 and TRBJ1-6; tentative D call: TRBD1 (5 bases). Germline values: CDR1 SQVTM, CDR2 ANQGSEA. Between the trimmed V and J ends, which lost 2 bases and 10 bases, there was a span of 18 bases. The CDR3 length is 15 residues. The DNA for the CDR3 is TGCAGCGTTGAACTGCCAGGGCCCTTTGGCTCACCCCTCCACTTT. Protein: CSVELPGPFGSPLHF.

The CDR3 protein is CASSPGAGTRIYEQYF. The CDR3 bases are TGTGCCAGCAGTCCTGGGGCCGGGACACGAATTTACGAGCAGTACTTC. This rearrangement joins TRBV6-1 to TRBJ2-5; D perhaps matches TRBD1 (6 bases). The last part of the DNA fits TRBJ2-7 better; the J call may be wrong. The CDR3 totals 16 residues. Germline CDR1 reads MNHNS; CDR2 reads SASEGT.

This clonotype was seen more than once but under ten times. The V gene is TRBV12-3 or TRBV12-4, the J gene TRBJ1-3; TRBD1 agrees at 7 bases. The CDR3 consists of 15 residues. J lost 1 base, V lost 3 bases, and 3 bases had no gene match. The CDR3 loop is CASSFRTGSGNTIYF. CDR3 sequence (DNA): TGTGCCAGCAGTTTCCGGACAGGATCTGGAAACACCATATATTTT.

This clonotype was picked up a small number of times. The V gene is TRBV29-1, the J gene TRBJ2-7; 9 positions match TRBD2. This CDR3 region has 14 residues. Germline V gene lookup returns CDR1 SQVTM and CDR2 ANQGSEA. With 4 bases clipped from V and 3 bases from J, the junction kept 7 bases outside the gene matches. The CDR3 protein is CSVGGLAGFYEQYF. In DNA, the CDR3 is TGCAGCGTTGGGGGGCTAGCGGGATTCTACGAGCAGTACTTC.

This chain connects TRBV20-1 to TRBJ1-5; 8 bases align to TRBD1. Per germline, CDR1 DFQATT and CDR2 SNEGSKA (reference sequence). V dropped 5 bases and J dropped 0; count of bases not matched to a gene: 12. CDR3 size: 17 residues. CDR3 region: CSAEDRGTGYSNQPQHF. The CDR3 DNA follows: TGCAGTGCTGAAGACAGGGGCACAGGGTATAGCAATCAGCCCCAGCATTTT.

The sample holds many counts of this clonotype. J is TRBJ2-7 and V is TRBV10-3, with D uncertain. Trimming took off 5 bases at V and 3 bases at J, with 5 bases between the two ends. CDR3 length equals 11 residues. Germline CDR1 and CDR2: ENHRY and SYGVKD. CDR3 region: CAISPDYEQYF. Written as DNA, the CDR3 is TGTGCCATCAGTCCCGACTACGAGCAGTACTTC.

The V and J genes are TRBV2 and TRBJ1-5; no clear D gene. In germline, CDR1 is SNHLY, CDR2 FYNNEI. This CDR3 has 14 amino acids. V gave up 3 bases and J gave up 4 bases, with 10 bases separating them. The CDR3 protein is CASSEPAGNQPQHF. The CDR3 nucleotides are TGTGCCAGCAGTGAGCCAGCGGGAAATCAGCCCCAGCATTTT. The full variable domain, with the rest looked up from reference TRBV2 and TRBJ1-5, is EPEVTQTPSHQVTQMGQEVILRCVPISNHLYFYWYRQILGQKVEFLVSFYNNEISEKSEIFDDQFSVERPDGSNFTLKIRSTKLEDSAMYFCASSEPAGNQPQHFGDGTRLSIL.